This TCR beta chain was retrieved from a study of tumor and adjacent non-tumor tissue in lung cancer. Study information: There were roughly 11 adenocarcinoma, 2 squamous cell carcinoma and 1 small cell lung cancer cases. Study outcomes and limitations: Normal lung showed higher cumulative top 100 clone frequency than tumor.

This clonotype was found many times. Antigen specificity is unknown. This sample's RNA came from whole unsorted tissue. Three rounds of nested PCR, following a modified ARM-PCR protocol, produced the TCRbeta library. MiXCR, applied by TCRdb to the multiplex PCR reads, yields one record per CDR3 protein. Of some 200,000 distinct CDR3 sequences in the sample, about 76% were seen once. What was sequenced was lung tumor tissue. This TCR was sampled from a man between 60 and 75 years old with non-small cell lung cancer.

CDR3 nucleotide sequence: TGTGCCAGCGCGGGACAGGTATACAATGAGCAGTTCTTC. Encoded protein: CASAGQVYNEQFF. V and J are TRBV6-2 or TRBV6-3 and TRBJ2-1, with 8 nucleotides matching TRBD1. CDR1 is MNHEY and CDR2 is SVGEGT in the germline V gene. V lost 8 bases, J lost 4 bases, and 4 bases stayed unmatched. The CDR3 has 13 amino acids.